The entry below gives a single T cell receptor beta chain sequence along with its context. The table lists this clonotype with a few counts. Its antigen target is currently unknown. There are no base qualities to consult, and no much larger clone falls within one base. The entry originates in a study of response to subunit inactivated influenza vaccine (dated 2018 in TCRdb). As for the study more broadly: Deep quantitative T cell receptor repertoire profiling was used in the study to track responses to a trivalent subunit inactivated influenza vaccine. Points the paper makes about the study in general: The authors proposed that each seasonal influenza vaccination may bring in only a limited number of new T cells.

Per the germline V gene (reference sequence), SEHNR is the CDR1 and FQNEAQ is the CDR2. At the junction V is shortened by 0 bases and J by 0 bases, with 12 bases in between. The CDR3 runs 17 residues from the cysteine to the phenylalanine. Left in the record is the CDR3 DNA by itself, 51 bases read in frame from the first base. Library preparation was by RT-PCR. Data came from an Illumina HiSeq 2500. In-frame beta chains were kept once TCRdb had trimmed the public reads at Q25 with fastp and called clones with MiXCR. When rows share a CDR3 protein, they turn into one entry using the most common DNA and genes. The sample records hundreds of thousands of distinct CDR3 sequences, around 14% of which are singletons. The ten largest clones capture around 10% of the sample.

The sequence is built from TRBV7-9 and TRBJ2-1, with no reliable assignment of the D segment. The clonotype was recovered from a man in his forties or fifties who received an inactivated influenza vaccine. Donor details come from another sample of the same person, matched by shared clones. The source material was PBMCs from blood, sampled roughly 13 days after vaccination. The CDR3 in this case is CASSLAAAGPSYNEQFF. The DNA sequence is given as TGTGCCAGCAGCTTAGCGGCGGCAGGACCCTCCTACAATGAGCAGTTCTTC.